This T cell receptor beta chain was captured in a study of T cells in narcolepsy. Study conclusions and caveats: Blood of same and different patients, but not healthy controls, reportedly held recurring autoreactive clonotypes. Autoreactive HCRT-specific and TRIB2-specific clonotypes were marked in same-patient CSF-versus-blood CD4+ comparisons.

This clone appeared a few times. The antigen remains undetermined. Data came from immunoSEQ multiplex PCR; TCRdb stores just in-frame clones and leaves some out. The repertoire holds around 32,000 clones, with around 83% as singletons. V dropped 6 bases and J dropped 1; count of bases not matched to a gene: 4. The CDR3 has 14 amino acids. Per the germline V gene, CDR1 is ENHRY and CDR2 is SYGVKD. The TCR sequence derives from a human donor with narcolepsy. This chain uses TRBV10-3 with TRBJ1-1; 8 nucleotides match TRBD1. The specimen was CD45RA- memory CD4+ T cells from PBMCs. CDR3 region: CAIRGQDTNTEAFF. The CDR3 DNA reads TGTGCCATCAGGGGACAGGATACGAACACTGAAGCTTTCTTT.